What follows are 15 T cell receptor beta chains derived from one specimen sequenced in a study of blood T cells in healthy people across ages. Using a J-beta primer mix together with a sample-barcoded 5' primer, a second PCR was run for about 7 to 12 cycles. Each CDR3 protein is one row after TCRdb ran MiXCR on the 5' RACE reads. The repertoire consists of around 870,000 distinct CDR3 sequences, with around 30% occurring once and the leading ten covering approximately 15%. Sequencing was performed on blood. These TCRs come from a woman over 75 in good health.

This clonotype was recorded a few times. The CDR3 reads CASGAQGTYGYTF. As DNA, the CDR3 is TGTGCCAGCGGAGCCCAGGGTACCTATGGCTACACCTTC. V gene TRBV11-2 combines with J gene TRBJ1-2, with a possible D match to TRBD1 (5 bases). The CDR3 consists of 13 residues. V dropped 8 bases and J dropped 4 bases, with 14 bases sitting between them. Germline V gene lookup returns CDR1 SGHAT and CDR2 FQNNGV.

This clonotype has a handful of counts. One base away lies a much larger clone, so this may be a sequencing read error. This chain links TRBV4-2 with TRBJ2-1; TRBD2 matches 8 bases. The DNA end favors TRBJ2-7, so the J call may be wrong. The CDR3 contains 17 residues. Germline V gene data show CDR1 as LGHNA and CDR2 as YNFKEQ. In DNA, the CDR3 is TGTGCCAGCAGCCCTCGCGGAAGCGGGGGCCTTTACAATGAGCAGTACTTC. Encoded protein: CASSPRGSGGLYNEQYF.

The J gene is TRBJ2-7, the V gene TRBV20-1; 7 nucleotides match TRBD2. Per germline, CDR1 DFQATT and CDR2 SNEGSKA (reference sequence). Trimming removed 5 bases from V and 2 bases from J; junction bases left unmatched: 9. The CDR3 length is 14 residues. CDR3 DNA: TGCAGTGCTGGCTCTAGCGGACCCACCTACGAGCAGTACTTC. This codes for CSAGSSGPTYEQYF.

This clonotype has a handful of counts. Possible read error: a much larger clone is one base away. The V gene is TRBV6-6, the J gene TRBJ2-5; TRBD2 matches 7 bases. The CDR3 has 10 amino acids. Germline CDR1 MNHNY, CDR2 SVGAGI (reference sequence). CDR3 loop: CTSGEETQYF. The CDR3 bases are TGTACCAGCGGGGAAGAGACCCAGTACTTC.

This clonotype came up many times. The chain recombines TRBV29-1 with TRBJ2-6; D uncertain. The CDR3 spans 13 residues. V lost 4 bases and J lost 4, with 8 bases in between. In germline, CDR1 is SQVTM, CDR2 ANQGSEA. CDR3 sequence reads: CSVGRTGANVLTF. CDR3 nucleotides: TGCAGCGTTGGCAGAACCGGGGCCAACGTCCTGACTTTC.

The chain has TRBV3-1 and TRBJ2-7; 9 nucleotides match TRBD1. V gave up 3 bases and J gave up 6 bases; unmatched junction bases: 3. The germline gives CDR1 LGHDT, CDR2 YNNKEL (reference sequence). The CDR3 length is 13 residues. The CDR3 sequence is CASSQQTGGEQYF. In DNA form, the CDR3 reads TGTGCCAGCAGCCAGCAGACAGGGGGCGAGCAGTACTTC.

The rearrangement joins TRBV7-2 to TRBJ2-7; 10 bases are shared with TRBD2. V lost 4 bases, J lost 3 bases, and 3 bases stayed unmatched. The germline V gene encodes CDR1 SGHTA and CDR2 FQGNSA. This CDR3 is built from 14 residues. CDR3 coding DNA: TGTGCCAGCAGCTGGACTAGCGGAAACTACGAGCAGTACTTC. The encoded protein is CASSWTSGNYEQYF.

This clonotype came up a few times. V and J are TRBV4-1 and TRBJ1-1, with D tentatively TRBD1 (5 bases). CDR3 size: 15 residues. Trimming took 0 bases from V and 4 from J, leaving 12 bases between them. CDR1 and CDR2 (germline): MGHRA, YSYEKL. Here the CDR3 DNA reads TGCGCCAGCAGCCAAGATCTTTGGGGGGGCACTGAAGCTTTCTTT. Translating it yields CASSQDLWGGTEAFF.

This clonotype was counted many times. This chain links TRBV7-2 with TRBJ1-2, with 8 bases fitting TRBD1. V trimming: 5 bases; J trimming: 0 bases; junction bases outside the gene matches: 14. Germline V gene data show CDR1 as SGHTA and CDR2 as FQGNSA. CDR3 length equals 18 residues. CDR3: CASSPDRVAAMSNYGYTF. The CDR3 DNA follows: TGTGCCAGCAGCCCGGACAGGGTCGCAGCGATGTCTAACTATGGCTACACCTTC.

This sequence joins TRBV7-2 and TRBJ1-2; tentative D call: TRBD1 (6 bases). The V gene's germline CDR1 is SGHTA and CDR2 FQGNSA. The germline V and J ends were trimmed by 1 base and 6 bases, with 12 bases remaining between them. This CDR3 region has 14 residues. The CDR3 spells CASSLVRGADGYTF. CDR3 in DNA: TGTGCCAGCAGCTTAGTACGGGGGGCAGATGGCTACACCTTC.

This chain joins TRBV29-1 and TRBJ1-1, with 9 bases lining up with TRBD1. The V gene's germline CDR1 is SQVTM and CDR2 ANQGSEA. The CDR3 spans 14 residues. After removal of 7 bases from V and 0 bases from J, the junction contained 6 bases not matched to a gene. The DNA for the CDR3 is TGCAGCGGGACAGGGGAGGTCTTGAACACTGAAGCTTTCTTT. Residues: CSGTGEVLNTEAFF.

The table lists this clonotype with many counts. The chain carries TRBV5-1 and TRBJ1-1, with 7 positions matching TRBD1. Per germline, CDR1 SGHRS and CDR2 YFSETQ. The CDR3 is made up of 16 amino acids. V was pared by 4 bases and J by 0 bases, with 9 bases of the junction left unmatched. In DNA, the CDR3 is TGCGCCAGCAGCAAAGGGACAGCCAATCTGAACACTGAAGCTTTCTTT. It translates to CASSKGTANLNTEAFF.

This clonotype came up once. One end of the junction does not line up with germline, which may come from a read error. This rearrangement joins TRBV5-6 to TRBJ2-1; perhaps D is TRBD1 or TRBD2 (6 bases each). This CDR3 spans 15 amino acids. Germline CDR1 and CDR2: SGHDT and YYEEEE. CDR3 sequence (DNA): TGTGCCTGCAGCTTGCGGGACACCAGGTACAATGAGCAGTTCTTC. Translating it yields CACSLRDTRYNEQFF. The whole variable domain, filled in from reference TRBV5-6 and TRBJ2-1, reads DAGVTQSPTHLIKTRGQQVTLRCSPKSGHDTVSWYQQALGQGPQFIFQYYEEEERQRGNFPDRFSGHQFPNYSSELNVNALLLGDSALYLCACSLRDTRYNEQFFGPGTRLTVL.

A word on this clonotype: A clone one base away is much larger, so this may be a read error. CDR3 nucleotides: TGCAGTACTAGAGGTCGACCCAGGGTGGCCGGGGACTATAAGGGCAATCAGCCCCAGCATTTT. The encoded protein is CSTRGRPRVAGDYKGNQPQHF. V usage is TRBV20-1 and J usage is TRBJ1-5, with D tentatively TRBD1 (5 bases). The length of the CDR3 is 21 residues. Looked up from germline, CDR1 is DFQATT and CDR2 is SNEGSKA (reference sequence).

This clonotype was found many times. The chain combines TRBV2 with TRBJ2-1; 9 nucleotides agree with TRBD2. Germline V gene lookup returns CDR1 SNHLY and CDR2 FYNNEI. CDR3 length: 15 amino acids. V was pared by 8 bases and J by 3 bases, with 8 bases of the junction left unmatched. The CDR3 sequence is CASLPGLANYNEQFF. As DNA, the CDR3 is TGTGCCAGCCTACCGGGACTAGCTAACTACAATGAGCAGTTCTTC.